Described below is a single T cell receptor (beta chain) sequence and its context. Its antigen remains unidentified. Primers included in the PCR were 60 Vbeta and 13 Jbeta primers. Profiled with immunoSEQ multiplex PCR; TCRdb holds only in-frame clones, not every one. The sample includes 90,000 or so clones, 80% seen only once; the top ten take around 25%. The germline gives CDR1 SGHAT, CDR2 FQNNGV. The CDR3 extends over 14 amino acids. Trimming removed 5 bases from V and 3 bases from J, with 13 bases in between. The data derive from a study of cytomegalovirus exposure and HLA in healthy donors. Study context: Caucasian-associated ancestry cluster membership applied to around 76% of a few hundred genotyped donors.

Broader study findings: Among TCR beta chains of equal frequency, HLA-associated ones were more clonally expanded in a later analysis. In a later analysis, V- and J-gene trimming of beta chains associated with a DCLRE1C missense variant, replicated independently.

This sequence joins TRBV11-2 and TRBJ2-5, with D possibly matching TRBD1 (6 bases). Sequenced input: PBMCs. This clonotype originated in a woman aged 45-59 years in good health and CMV-seropositive. The CDR3 sequence is CASSIHRQEETQYF. The CDR3 region has the DNA TGTGCCAGCAGCATACACCGACAGGAAGAGACCCAGTACTTC.